This T cell receptor beta chain appears in the sequencing data of a study of blood T cell repertoires in COVID-19. About the research overall: COVID-19 samples from acute and convalescent phases originated in the United States, Italy and Spain.

In the original analysis: The authors estimated nucleated cell counts from reference gene primer amplification. Using immunoSEQ multiplex PCR, the repertoire was profiled, and TCRdb retains in-frame clones only, with some absent. The D gene and trimming were derived from the DNA, and the V and J assignments and clone size from that table. The sample carries almost 200,000 clones, about 82% recorded once. Enrolment of Seattle patients took place during active infection, and they were followed longitudinally. The CDR3 consists of 14 residues. Germline CDR1 reads GTSNPN; CDR2 reads SVGIG (reference sequence). The V end lost 5 bases, the J end lost 7 bases, and 15 bases lay between the germline ends.

The sample comprised peripheral blood. The sequence derives from a man aged 55 to 70 with COVID-19, enrolled during active disease. This chain connects TRBV30 to TRBJ1-6, with D possibly matching TRBD1 (5 bases). The CDR3 DNA sequence: TGTGCCTGGGGAAGACAGAGAACCAATTCACCCCTCCACTTT. Its translation is CAWGRQRTNSPLHF.